What follows describes a single TCR beta chain. These data originate in a study of blood T cell repertoires in COVID-19. Study overall: Samples of COVID-19 (acute and convalescent) were obtained from the United States, Italy and Spain. The cDNA or gDNA used as material had been derived from T cells, B-cell-depleted T cells, or PBMCs.

The germline V gene encodes CDR1 MDHEN and CDR2 SYDVKM. Trimming pared 4 bases from V and 4 bases from J, leaving 14 bases between. CDR3 size: 15 residues. How the authors handled the data: Amplification with reference gene primers provided the estimates of nucleated cell counts. The repertoire was sequenced with immunoSEQ multiplex PCR; TCRdb's copy has only in-frame clones and lacks some. V, J and clone size were drawn from that table, and D and trimming were deduced from the DNA. The top ten hold about 3.2% of the sample, which has under 100,000 clones, roughly 90% seen once. Sequencing input: peripheral blood. The rearrangement joins TRBV28 to TRBJ1-5; TRBD1 might be the D (6 bases). The sequence was collected from a woman in her sixties or seventies with acute or convalescent COVID-19. In nucleotides, the CDR3 is TGTGCCAGCAGTTCCCAACAGGGAAGGAATCAGCCCCAGCATTTT. It specifies CASSSQQGRNQPQHF.